The 24 T cell receptor beta chains given below trace back to one sample, sequenced in a study of shared clonotypes between healthy human individuals. The method was immunoSEQ multiplex PCR; TCRdb's version includes in-frame clones alone and lacks a portion of them. The sample holds about 2.2 million clones, just under 95% seen once. As defined, naive CD8 cells were CD45RO-negative and positively selected for CCR7, with terminally differentiated effector memory CD45RA+ cells excluded. The sample was naive CD8+ T cells from PBMCs. These receptors all come from a young man in good health. Some clones in this sample may be carry-over from other donors' samples.

V gene TRBV13 combines with J gene TRBJ1-2; maybe TRBD1 (5 bases). The CDR3 runs to 14 residues. Trimming took 1 base from V and 6 from J, leaving 12 bases between them. Germline lookup yields CDR1 PRHDT and CDR2 FYEKMQ (reference sequence). The CDR3, as DNA: TGTGCCAGCAGCTTAGAAGTCCGGGGGAATGGCTACACCTTC. It is translated as CASSLEVRGNGYTF. Together with reference TRBV13 and TRBJ1-2, the CDR3 gives the full variable domain: AAGVIQSPRHLIKEKRETATLKCYPIPRHDTVYWYQQGPGQDPQFLISFYEKMQSDKGSIPDRFSAQQFSDYHSELNMSSLELGDSALYFCASSLEVRGNGYTFGSGTRLTVV.

J is TRBJ2-7 and V is TRBV9, with TRBD2 as a possible D gene (5 bases). This CDR3 comprises 14 residues. The germline V and J ends were trimmed by 0 bases and 4 bases, with 11 bases remaining between them. Germline V gives CDR1 SGDLS, CDR2 YYNGEE. The CDR3 DNA is TGTGCCAGCAGCGTAGATCTAGCCTCTTACGAGCAGTACTTC. This codes for CASSVDLASYEQYF.

The genes are TRBV29-1 and TRBJ1-2, with TRBD1 as a possible D gene (6 bases). This CDR3 has 12 amino acids. Trimming shortened V by 6 bases and J by 4 bases, and 12 bases separated the two germline ends. CDR1 SQVTM and CDR2 ANQGSEA come from the germline V gene. CDR3 nucleotides: TGCAGCGTGGAACGGGACATCTATGGCTACACCTTC. Amino acid sequence: CSVERDIYGYTF.

V usage is TRBV6-6 and J usage is TRBJ1-3; the D gene is possibly TRBD1 (6 bases). The CDR3 is 15 amino acids. The V gene lost 6 bases and the J gene lost 4 bases, with 16 bases spanning the gap. Germline lookup yields CDR1 MNHNY and CDR2 SVGAGI (reference sequence). The CDR3 loop reads CASRLPGTLGNTIYF. The CDR3 nucleotides read TGTGCCAGCAGGCTCCCCGGGACACTCGGAAACACCATATATTTT.

The chain combines TRBV15 with TRBJ2-7; D gene unclear. The CDR3 totals 13 residues. From germline, CDR1 is LNHNV and CDR2 YYDKDF (reference sequence). V was pared by 1 base and J by 6 bases, with 10 bases between. In DNA, the CDR3 is TGTGCCACCAGCAGAGTGTTACCCTTCGAGCAGTACTTC. Protein: CATSRVLPFEQYF. The full variable domain, its missing parts supplied by reference TRBV15 and TRBJ2-7, is DAMVIQNPRYQVTQFGKPVTLSCSQTLNHNVMYWYQQKSSQAPKLLFHYYDKDFNNEADTPDNFQSRRPNTSFCFLDIRSPGLGDTAMYLCATSRVLPFEQYFGPGTRLTVT.

This rearrangement joins TRBV27 to TRBJ1-1, with a weak D call TRBD1 (6 bases). Trimming removed 7 bases from V and 0 bases from J, with 12 bases in between. This CDR3 has 14 amino acids. Looked up from germline, CDR1 is MNHEY and CDR2 is SMNVEV (reference sequence). This chain's CDR3 is CASTADRLNTEAFF. CDR3 DNA sequence: TGTGCCAGCACAGCGGACAGACTGAACACTGAAGCTTTCTTT.

CDR3 DNA sequence: TGCAGCGTAATGACAGGGGGCTTAACCTACGAGCAGTACTTC. It codes for CSVMTGGLTYEQYF. The chain joins TRBV29-1 to TRBJ2-7; 10 nucleotides line up with TRBD1. V lost 6 bases to trimming and J lost 2 bases; unmatched junction nucleotides: 7. From germline, CDR1 is SQVTM and CDR2 ANQGSEA. CDR3 length equals 14 residues.

V gene TRBV5-1 combines with J gene TRBJ2-5; 9 bases are a match to TRBD2. V gave up 0 bases and J gave up 5 bases; unmatched junction bases: 11. Germline values: CDR1 SGHRS, CDR2 YFSETQ. The CDR3 consists of 17 residues. The CDR3 nucleotides read TGCGCCAGCAGCTTGGCCACGCGGGAGGGGCCCCGGGAGACCCAGTACTTC. Its translation is CASSLATREGPRETQYF.

The chain employs TRBV7-8 and TRBJ2-1; TRBD1 aligns across 9 bases. The ends lost 5 bases at V and 8 bases at J; junction bases unmatched: 7. The CDR3 sequence is 14 residues long. Germline V gene data show CDR1 as SGHVS and CDR2 as FQNEAQ. The CDR3 sequence: CASSAGTGWDEQFF. The CDR3 DNA sequence: TGTGCCAGCAGCGCCGGGACAGGGTGGGATGAGCAGTTCTTC.

The chain joins TRBV29-1 to TRBJ2-7; TRBD1 agrees at 9 bases. V was clipped by 7 bases and J by 1 base; unmatched bases: 5. The CDR3 contains 13 residues. Germline CDR1 and CDR2: SQVTM and ANQGSEA. This CDR3 reads CSGRTGASYEQYF. The CDR3 nucleotides read TGCAGCGGCCGGACAGGGGCGTCCTACGAGCAGTACTTC.

A remark on this clone: At the DNA level, this CDR3 is encoded by other sequences in the same sample as well. The rearrangement links TRBV7-9 to TRBJ1-1; possible D gene TRBD1, 5 bases. The V end lost 0 bases, the J end lost 4 bases, and 6 bases lay between the germline ends. Per germline, CDR1 SEHNR and CDR2 FQNEAQ (reference sequence). CDR3 size: 13 residues. For the CDR3, the DNA is TGTGCCAGCAGCTTAGCAGGGGCCACTGAAGCTTTCTTT. This codes for CASSLAGATEAFF.

The chain joins TRBV28 to TRBJ2-7; D gene uncertain. The CDR3 extends over 12 amino acids. CDR1 and CDR2 (germline): MDHEN, SYDVKM. The V end was cut by 5 bases, the J end by 5 bases, with 10 bases between. The CDR3 spells CASSTLWDEQYF. The DNA of the CDR3 is TGTGCCAGCAGTACCCTCTGGGACGAGCAGTACTTC. Using reference TRBV28 and TRBJ2-7 for the parts outside the CDR3, the full variable domain is DVKVTQSSRYLVKRTGEKVFLECVQDMDHENMFWYRQDPGLGLRLIYFSYDVKMKEKGDIPEGYSVSREKKERFSLILESASTNQTSMYLCASSTLWDEQYFGPGTRLTVT.

Comments on this clone: This same CDR3 is encoded by further DNA sequences in the sample. This chain connects TRBV7-2 to TRBJ1-5; D might be TRBD1 (5 bases). CDR1 is SGHTA and CDR2 is FQGNSA in the germline V gene. Trimming took off 3 bases at V and 0 bases at J, with 9 bases between the two ends. The CDR3 totals 15 residues. The CDR3 DNA reads TGTGCCAGCAGCTTGGGACGGTATAGCAATCAGCCCCAGCATTTT. It codes for CASSLGRYSNQPQHF.

The chain uses TRBV30 and TRBJ1-1; D is ambiguous. Germline lookup yields CDR1 GTSNPN and CDR2 SVGIG (reference sequence). The CDR3 runs to 12 residues. V lost 0 bases to trimming and J lost 7 bases, with 9 bases between them. CDR3 region: CAWSVGPLEAFF. The CDR3 coding sequence is TGTGCCTGGAGTGTTGGGCCGCTTGAAGCTTTCTTT.

The chain employs TRBV11-2 and TRBJ2-3; 12 positions agree with TRBD2. This CDR3 is 16 amino acids long. The germline gives CDR1 SGHAT, CDR2 FQNNGV. Trimming at V came to 5 bases and at J to 0 bases, leaving 3 bases not matched to a gene. The CDR3 DNA follows: TGTGCCAGCAGCCGGACTAGCGGGGCTAGCACAGATACGCAGTATTTT. This translates into CASSRTSGASTDTQYF.

The V and J genes are TRBV6-5 and TRBJ2-1, with TRBD2 matching 8 bases. CDR1 is MNHEY, CDR2 SVGAGI, per germline. The CDR3 covers 15 residues. V was clipped by 0 bases and J by 5 bases; unmatched bases: 3. CDR3 sequence reads: CASSYSISGNNEQFF. In nucleotides, the CDR3 is TGTGCCAGCAGTTACTCAATTAGCGGGAACAATGAGCAGTTCTTC.

J is TRBJ1-1 and V is TRBV4-3, with 10 bases matching TRBD1. The V and J ends lost 3 bases and 4 bases, in that order; junction bases with no gene match: 8. The CDR3 length is 16 residues. CDR1 is LGHNA, CDR2 YSLEER, per germline. CDR3 coding DNA: TGCGCCAGCAGCCATCCGGATAGGACAGGGGGCACTGAAGCTTTCTTT. Encoded protein: CASSHPDRTGGTEAFF.

The CDR3 DNA reads as TGTGCCAGTAGCGCACAGGGGAGGAACACTGAAGCTTTCTTT. It yields the protein CASSAQGRNTEAFF. The V gene is TRBV19, the J gene TRBJ1-1, with 7 bases matching TRBD1. The trim removed 6 bases at V and 1 base at J, leaving 5 bases unmatched. Germline CDR1 is LNHDA and CDR2 is SQIVND (reference sequence). This CDR3 spans 14 amino acids.

The rearrangement links TRBV28 to TRBJ2-2; D not resolved. Trimming stripped 4 bases from V and 2 bases from J, with 11 bases between. This CDR3 contains 15 residues. The germline V gene has CDR1 MDHEN and CDR2 SYDVKM. The CDR3 region is CASSSVSDNTGELFF. In DNA form, the CDR3 reads TGTGCCAGCAGTTCGGTCTCCGATAACACCGGGGAGCTGTTTTTT. The entire variable domain, with the rest obtained from reference TRBV28 and TRBJ2-2, is as follows: DVKVTQSSRYLVKRTGEKVFLECVQDMDHENMFWYRQDPGLGLRLIYFSYDVKMKEKGDIPEGYSVSREKKERFSLILESASTNQTSMYLCASSSVSDNTGELFFGEGSRLTVL.

V is TRBV10-3 and J is TRBJ1-1; D perhaps matches TRBD1 (6 bases). Trimming stripped 8 bases from V and 7 bases from J, with 11 bases between. CDR3 length: 11 residues. CDR1 and CDR2 from the germline V gene are ENHRY and SYGVKD. The CDR3 region is CAIWETGEAFF. CDR3 bases: TGTGCCATCTGGGAGACAGGTGAAGCTTTCTTT.

V usage is TRBV19 and J usage is TRBJ2-1; 12 bases are a match to TRBD2. The CDR3 extends over 18 amino acids. Germline V gene sequence: CDR1 LNHDA, CDR2 SQIVND (reference sequence). J lost 8 bases, V lost 3 bases, and 14 bases had no gene match. Here the CDR3 DNA reads TGTGCCAGTAGTATCAGCCCCCCCGCTAGCGGGAGGGAGGATGAGCAGTTCTTC. This sequence encodes CASSISPPASGREDEQFF.

This clone was counted once. The chain links TRBV15 to TRBJ1-5; no firm D call. Per the germline V gene, CDR1 is LNHNV and CDR2 is YYDKDF (reference sequence). CDR3 length: 16 amino acids. Trimming removed 1 base at V and 3 bases at J, with 13 bases between. The CDR3 DNA reads TGTGCCACCAGCAGAGGTCTGTCCCGAGACAATCAGCCCCAGCATTTT. It encodes CATSRGLSRDNQPQHF.

V and J are TRBV9 and TRBJ2-7; 10 bases are shared with TRBD1. The CDR3 loop spans 15 amino acids. Germline CDR1 reads SGDLS; CDR2 reads YYNGEE. Germline trimming cut 3 bases from V and 5 bases from J; bases unmatched to any gene: 8. CDR3 DNA sequence: TGTGCCAGCAGCGATGGGACAGGGGAGATCCACGAGCAGTACTTC. Its protein product is CASSDGTGEIHEQYF.

The chain employs TRBV6-5 and TRBJ1-2, with a weak D call TRBD1 (6 bases). The CDR3 spans 15 residues. Trimming shortened V by 0 bases and J by 8 bases, and 16 bases separated the two germline ends. CDR1 and CDR2 from the germline V gene are MNHEY and SVGAGI. CDR3 protein: CASSYSLDRSVGYTF. The CDR3 nucleotides are TGTGCCAGCAGTTACTCGCTCGACAGGAGCGTGGGCTACACCTTC.